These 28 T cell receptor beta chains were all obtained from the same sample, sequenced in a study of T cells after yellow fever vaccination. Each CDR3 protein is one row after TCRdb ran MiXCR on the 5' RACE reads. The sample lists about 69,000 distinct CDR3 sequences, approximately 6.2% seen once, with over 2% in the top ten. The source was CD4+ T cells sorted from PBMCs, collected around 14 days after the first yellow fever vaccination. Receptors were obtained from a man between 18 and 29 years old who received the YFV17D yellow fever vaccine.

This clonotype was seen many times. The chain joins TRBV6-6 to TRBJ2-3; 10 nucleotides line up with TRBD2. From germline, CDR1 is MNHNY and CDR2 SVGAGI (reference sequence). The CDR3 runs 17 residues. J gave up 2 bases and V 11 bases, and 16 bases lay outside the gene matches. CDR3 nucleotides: TGTGCCGCCGGTAGCGGGGGGTCCCTCGACCCCACAGATACGCAGTATTTT. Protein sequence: CAAGSGGSLDPTDTQYF.

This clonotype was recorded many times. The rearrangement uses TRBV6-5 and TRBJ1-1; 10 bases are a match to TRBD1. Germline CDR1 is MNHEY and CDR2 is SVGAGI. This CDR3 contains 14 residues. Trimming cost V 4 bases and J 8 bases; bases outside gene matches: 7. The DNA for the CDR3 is TGTGCCAGCAGTTTAAACCGGGACAGGGGAGAAGCTTTCTTT. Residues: CASSLNRDRGEAFF.

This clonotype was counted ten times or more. DNA of the CDR3: TGTGCCAGCAGTTCCGGGACCGCCCCGGACACTGAAGCTTTCTTT. Translated: CASSSGTAPDTEAFF. The chain has TRBV2 and TRBJ1-1; TRBD1 is a possible D gene (5 bases). Trimming pared 5 bases from V and 3 bases from J, leaving 16 bases between. Per germline, CDR1 SNHLY and CDR2 FYNNEI. This CDR3 spans 15 amino acids.

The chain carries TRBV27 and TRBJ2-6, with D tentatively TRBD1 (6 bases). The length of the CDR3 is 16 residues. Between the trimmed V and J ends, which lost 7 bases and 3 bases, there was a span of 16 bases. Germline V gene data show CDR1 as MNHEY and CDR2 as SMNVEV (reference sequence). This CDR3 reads CASMGRGRFGANVLTF. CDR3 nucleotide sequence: TGTGCCAGCATGGGCAGGGGACGATTTGGGGCCAACGTCCTGACTTTC.

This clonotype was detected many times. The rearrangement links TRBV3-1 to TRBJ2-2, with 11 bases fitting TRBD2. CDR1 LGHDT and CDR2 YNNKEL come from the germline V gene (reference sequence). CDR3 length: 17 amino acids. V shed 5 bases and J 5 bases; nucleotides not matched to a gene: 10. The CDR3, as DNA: TGTGCCAGCAGCTACGACTATCTAGCGGGGGGAACCGGGGAGCTGTTTTTT. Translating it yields CASSYDYLAGGTGELFF.

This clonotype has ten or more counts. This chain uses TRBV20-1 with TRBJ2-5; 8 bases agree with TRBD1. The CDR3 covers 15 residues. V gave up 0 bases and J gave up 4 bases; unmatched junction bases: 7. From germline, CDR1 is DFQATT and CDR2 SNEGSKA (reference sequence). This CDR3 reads CSARDPRGPGETQYF. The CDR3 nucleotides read TGCAGTGCTAGAGATCCCAGGGGGCCGGGAGAGACCCAGTACTTC.

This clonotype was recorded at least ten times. The CDR3 spells CASSLVAGRGEQYF. The CDR3 DNA is TGTGCCAGCAGTTTAGTCGCAGGAAGGGGCGAGCAGTACTTC. The chain has TRBV12-3 or TRBV12-4 and TRBJ2-7; tentative D call: TRBD1 (5 bases). The CDR3 loop spans 14 amino acids. V was pared by 1 base and J by 6 bases, with 13 bases between.

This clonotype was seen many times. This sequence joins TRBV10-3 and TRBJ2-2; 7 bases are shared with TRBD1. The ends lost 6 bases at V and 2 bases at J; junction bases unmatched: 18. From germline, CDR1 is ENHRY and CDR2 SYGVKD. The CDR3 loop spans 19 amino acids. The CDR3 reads CAIRGTESALLLNTGELFF. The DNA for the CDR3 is TGTGCCATCAGGGGGACAGAATCAGCCCTCCTACTCAACACCGGGGAGCTGTTTTTT.

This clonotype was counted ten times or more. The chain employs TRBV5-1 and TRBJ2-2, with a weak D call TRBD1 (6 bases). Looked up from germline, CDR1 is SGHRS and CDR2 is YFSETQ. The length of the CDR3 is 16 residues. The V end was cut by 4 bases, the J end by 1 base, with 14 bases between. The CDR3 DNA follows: TGCGCCAGCAGCCCACCCGGGACACTGAACACCGGGGAGCTGTTTTTT. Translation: CASSPPGTLNTGELFF.

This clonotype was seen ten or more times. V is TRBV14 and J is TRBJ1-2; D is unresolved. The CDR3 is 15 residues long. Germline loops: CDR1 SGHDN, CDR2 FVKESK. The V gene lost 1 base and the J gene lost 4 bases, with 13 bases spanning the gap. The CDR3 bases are TGTGCCAGCAGCCAAGCGCACAATAGTCCCTATGGCTACACCTTC. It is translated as CASSQAHNSPYGYTF.

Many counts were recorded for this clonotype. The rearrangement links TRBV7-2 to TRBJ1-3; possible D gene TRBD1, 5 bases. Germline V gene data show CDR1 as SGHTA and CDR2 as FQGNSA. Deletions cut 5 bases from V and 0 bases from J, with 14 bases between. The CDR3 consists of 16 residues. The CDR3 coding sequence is TGTGCCAGCAGCGGAAGACAGCGATACTCTGGAAACACCATATATTTT. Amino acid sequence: CASSGRQRYSGNTIYF. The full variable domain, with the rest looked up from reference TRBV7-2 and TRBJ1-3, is GAGVSQSPSNKVTEKGKDVELRCDPISGHTALYWYRQSLGQGLEFLIYFQGNSAPDKSGLPSDRFSAERTGGSVSTLTIQRTQQEDSAVYLCASSGRQRYSGNTIYFGEGSWLTVV.

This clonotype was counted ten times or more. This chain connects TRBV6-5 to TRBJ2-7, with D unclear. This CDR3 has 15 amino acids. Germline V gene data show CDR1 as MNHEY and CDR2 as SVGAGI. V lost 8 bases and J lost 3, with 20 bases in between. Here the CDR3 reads CASRPNLDTNYEQYF. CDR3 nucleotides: TGTGCCAGCCGACCCAATCTCGACACAAACTACGAGCAGTACTTC.

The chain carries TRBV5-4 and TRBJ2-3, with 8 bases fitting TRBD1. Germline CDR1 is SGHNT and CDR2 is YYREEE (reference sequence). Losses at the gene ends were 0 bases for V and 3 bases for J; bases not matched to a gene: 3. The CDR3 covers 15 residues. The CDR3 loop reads CASSLGTGTTDTQYF. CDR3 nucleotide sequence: TGTGCCAGCAGCTTGGGGACAGGGACTACAGATACGCAGTATTTT.

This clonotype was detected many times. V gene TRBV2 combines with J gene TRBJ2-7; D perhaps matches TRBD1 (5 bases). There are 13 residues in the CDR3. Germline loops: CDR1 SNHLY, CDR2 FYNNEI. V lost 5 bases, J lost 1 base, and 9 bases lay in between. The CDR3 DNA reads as TGTGCCAGCAGTTCAGGGAATTCCTACGAGCAGTACTTC. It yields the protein CASSSGNSYEQYF.

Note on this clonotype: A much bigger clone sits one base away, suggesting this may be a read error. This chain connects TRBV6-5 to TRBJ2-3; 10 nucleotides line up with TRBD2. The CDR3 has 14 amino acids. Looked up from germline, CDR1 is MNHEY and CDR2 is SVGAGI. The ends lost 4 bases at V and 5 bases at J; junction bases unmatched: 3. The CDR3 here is CASSFSGGEDTQYF. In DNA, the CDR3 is TGTGCCAGCAGTTTCAGCGGGGGGGAAGATACGCAGTATTTT.

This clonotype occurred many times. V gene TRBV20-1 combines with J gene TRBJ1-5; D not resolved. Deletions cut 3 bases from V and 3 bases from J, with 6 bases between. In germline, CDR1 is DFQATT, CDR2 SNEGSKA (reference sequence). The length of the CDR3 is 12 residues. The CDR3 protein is CSASSHNQPQHF. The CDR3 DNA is TGCAGTGCTAGTAGCCACAATCAGCCCCAGCATTTT.

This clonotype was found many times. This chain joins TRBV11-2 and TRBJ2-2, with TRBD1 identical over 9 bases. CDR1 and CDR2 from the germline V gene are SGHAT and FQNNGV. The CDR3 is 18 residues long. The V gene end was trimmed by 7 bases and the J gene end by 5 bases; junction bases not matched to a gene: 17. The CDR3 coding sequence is TGTGCCAGCACCCGGGACAGGGTAGAAATAAGGGGTACCGGGGAGCTGTTTTTT. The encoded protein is CASTRDRVEIRGTGELFF. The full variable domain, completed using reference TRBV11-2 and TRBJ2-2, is EAGVAQSPRYKIIEKRQSVAFWCNPISGHATLYWYQQILGQGPKLLIQFQNNGVVDDSQLPKDRFSAERLKGVDSTLKIQPAKLEDSAVYLCASTRDRVEIRGTGELFFGEGSRLTVL.

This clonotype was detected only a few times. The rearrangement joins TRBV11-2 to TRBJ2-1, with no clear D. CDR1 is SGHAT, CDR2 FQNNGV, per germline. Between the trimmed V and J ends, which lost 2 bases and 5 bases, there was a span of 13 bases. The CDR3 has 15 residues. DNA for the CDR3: TGTGCCAGCAGCTTACAAAATCCCCCCCACAATGAGCAGTTCTTC. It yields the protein CASSLQNPPHNEQFF.

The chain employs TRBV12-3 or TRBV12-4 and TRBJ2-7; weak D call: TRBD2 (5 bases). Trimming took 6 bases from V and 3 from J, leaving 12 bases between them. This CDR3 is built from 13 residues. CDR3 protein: CASSRGSGYEQYF. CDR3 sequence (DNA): TGTGCCAGCAGCCGAGGAAGCGGCTACGAGCAGTACTTC.

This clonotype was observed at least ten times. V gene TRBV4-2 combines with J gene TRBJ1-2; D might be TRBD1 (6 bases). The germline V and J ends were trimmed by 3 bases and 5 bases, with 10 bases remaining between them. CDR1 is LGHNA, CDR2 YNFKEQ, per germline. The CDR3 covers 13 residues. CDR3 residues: CASSHPGTYGYTF. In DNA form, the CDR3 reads TGTGCCAGCAGCCACCCCGGGACATATGGCTACACCTTC.

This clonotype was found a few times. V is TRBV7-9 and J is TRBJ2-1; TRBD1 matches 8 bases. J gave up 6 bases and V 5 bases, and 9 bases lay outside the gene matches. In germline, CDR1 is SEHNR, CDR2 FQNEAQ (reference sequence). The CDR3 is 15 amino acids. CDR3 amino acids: CASSAPGTGFNEQFF. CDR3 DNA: TGTGCCAGCAGCGCACCCGGGACAGGTTTCAATGAGCAGTTCTTC.

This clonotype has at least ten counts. As DNA, the CDR3 is TGTGCCAGCAGCCTAGGGACGGCTGCGGAGACCCAGTACTTC. This encodes CASSLGTAAETQYF. The chain combines TRBV5-4 with TRBJ2-5; D might be TRBD1 or TRBD2, each matching 5 bases. Germline CDR1 and CDR2: SGHNT and YYREEE (reference sequence). There are 14 residues in the CDR3. V was shortened by 4 bases and J by 5 bases, with 15 bases between the two germline ends.

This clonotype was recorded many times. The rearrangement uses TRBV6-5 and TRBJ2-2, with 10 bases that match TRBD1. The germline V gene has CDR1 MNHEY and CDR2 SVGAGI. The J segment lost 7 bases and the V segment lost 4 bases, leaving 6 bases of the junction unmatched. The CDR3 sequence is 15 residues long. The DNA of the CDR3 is TGTGCCAGCAGTTCACCGGGACAGGGGAGCGGGGAGCTGTTTTTT. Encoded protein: CASSSPGQGSGELFF.

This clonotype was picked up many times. This chain's CDR3 is CASSWTSGGAADTQYF. Written as DNA, the CDR3 is TGTGCCAGCAGCTGGACTAGCGGGGGGGCCGCCGATACGCAGTATTTT. The chain carries TRBV7-2 and TRBJ2-3; 15 nucleotides match TRBD2. Germline V gene lookup returns CDR1 SGHTA and CDR2 FQGNSA. Trimming cost V 4 bases and J 6 bases; bases outside gene matches: 5. There are 16 residues in the CDR3.

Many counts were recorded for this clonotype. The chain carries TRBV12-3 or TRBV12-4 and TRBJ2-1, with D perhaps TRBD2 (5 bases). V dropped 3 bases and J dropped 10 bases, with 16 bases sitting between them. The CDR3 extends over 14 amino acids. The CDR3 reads CASSLWSRGKEQFF. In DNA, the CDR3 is TGTGCCAGCAGTTTGTGGTCCCGAGGGAAGGAGCAGTTCTTC.

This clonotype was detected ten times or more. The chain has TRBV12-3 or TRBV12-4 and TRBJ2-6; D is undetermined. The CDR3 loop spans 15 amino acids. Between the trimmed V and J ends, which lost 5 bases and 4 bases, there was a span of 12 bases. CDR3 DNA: TGTGCCAGCAGTCTTCGGACGTCCGGGGCCAACGTCCTGACTTTC. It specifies CASSLRTSGANVLTF.

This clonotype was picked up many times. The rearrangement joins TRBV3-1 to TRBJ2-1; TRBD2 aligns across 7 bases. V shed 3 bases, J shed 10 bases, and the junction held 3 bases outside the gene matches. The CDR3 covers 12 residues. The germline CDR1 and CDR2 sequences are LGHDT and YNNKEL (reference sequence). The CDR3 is CASSHSAGEQFF. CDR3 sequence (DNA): TGTGCCAGCAGCCATTCAGCGGGGGAGCAGTTCTTC.

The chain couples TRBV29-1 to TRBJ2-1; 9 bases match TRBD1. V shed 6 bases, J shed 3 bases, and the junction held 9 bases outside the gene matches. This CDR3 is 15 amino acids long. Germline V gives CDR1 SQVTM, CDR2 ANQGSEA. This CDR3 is CSVTTGGGIYNEQFF. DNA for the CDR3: TGCAGCGTGACGACAGGGGGAGGAATCTACAATGAGCAGTTCTTC.